The 4 T cell receptor beta chains in this list originate from one sample, sequenced in a study of cytotoxic CD8 clonotypes in ibrutinib-treated CLL (dated by TCRdb to the early 2020s). This specimen's time point label, interpreted: progressive disease on ibrutinib. The library was generated by the immunoSEQ multiplex PCR assay. Not all clones reach the TCRdb copy of this immuneACCESS table, which keeps in-frame sequences only. Checked studies attribute under half of the gap to unresolved V genes and leave the rest unexplained. Here the sample has 150,000 to 200,000 clones; more than 70% occur a single time. The ten largest clones represent about 3% of the sample. The sample was PBMCs, taken at disease progression, from a patient treated with ibrutinib. The receptors were gathered from a human donor with chronic lymphocytic leukemia.

The chain couples TRBV29-1 to TRBJ2-5, with D tentatively TRBD1 (6 bases). V was trimmed by 2 bases and J by 3 bases, leaving 10 bases between them. This CDR3 spans 13 amino acids. From germline, CDR1 is SQVTM and CDR2 ANQGSEA. CDR3 bases: TGCAGCGTTGAACGACGGGACAAAGAGACCCAGTACTTC. Encoded protein: CSVERRDKETQYF.

The chain recombines TRBV28 with TRBJ1-5, with D unclear. Germline-derived CDR1 and CDR2 are MDHEN and SYDVKM. CDR3 length: 15 residues. Trimming cost V 3 bases and J 3 bases, with 12 bases left between them. The CDR3 DNA follows: TGTGCCAGCAGTTTTCAATTGACGTACAATCAGCCCCAGCATTTT. It translates to CASSFQLTYNQPQHF.

This sequence joins TRBV15 and TRBJ2-7; D is perhaps TRBD2 (7 bases). Trimming removed 3 bases at V and 6 bases at J, with 27 bases between. The CDR3 totals 18 residues. Germline V gene data show CDR1 as LNHNV and CDR2 as YYDKDF (reference sequence). The CDR3 sequence: CATSSGYGYREGMGEQYF. The CDR3 DNA sequence: TGTGCCACCAGCAGCGGGTATGGATACAGGGAGGGCATGGGCGAGCAGTACTTC.

The genes are TRBV6-9 and TRBJ1-2, with TRBD1 matching over 8 bases. After removal of 2 bases from V and 6 bases from J, the junction contained 20 bases not matched to a gene. The V gene's germline CDR1 is MNHGY and CDR2 SVAAGI. The CDR3 runs to 19 residues. The CDR3 nucleotides are TGTGCCAGCAGTTATGCCACCGTGCCCCCGACAGGGGATCTTCATGGCTACACCTTC. Its protein is CASSYATVPPTGDLHGYTF.